These 16 T cell receptor beta chains came from one sample sequenced in a study of shared clonotypes between healthy human individuals. The repertoire was sequenced with immunoSEQ multiplex PCR; TCRdb's copy has only in-frame clones and lacks some. Of approximately 500,000 clones in the sample, 90% to 96% were seen once. Input material: naive CD4+ T cells sorted from blood. Subset meaning: CD45RA+ positively selected. The receptor set was obtained from a woman in her 30s in good health.

The chain carries TRBV10-3 and TRBJ2-7, with a weak D call TRBD1 (6 bases). CDR1 is ENHRY and CDR2 is SYGVKD in the germline V gene. This CDR3 has 12 amino acids. V was shortened by 10 bases and J by 3 bases, with 13 bases between the two germline ends. CDR3 nucleotides: TGTGCCACAGGACAGAACAACTACGAGCAGTACTTC. This encodes CATGQNNYEQYF.

The gene calls are TRBV7-9 and TRBJ2-7; 8 nucleotides match TRBD1. The ends lost 5 bases at V and 2 bases at J; junction bases unmatched: 8. CDR1 and CDR2 (germline): SEHNR, FQNEAQ (reference sequence). The CDR3 sequence is 15 residues long. The CDR3 DNA is TGTGCCAGCAGCCGAGGACAGGGCCATACCTACGAGCAGTACTTC. The encoded protein is CASSRGQGHTYEQYF.

The gene calls are TRBV28 and TRBJ1-5, with D perhaps matching TRBD1 (5 bases). Germline CDR1 and CDR2: MDHEN and SYDVKM. The CDR3 covers 12 residues. V dropped 6 bases and J dropped 6 bases, with 9 bases sitting between them. The CDR3 sequence is CASRGEVQPQHF. The CDR3 coding sequence is TGTGCCAGCAGAGGGGAGGTTCAGCCCCAGCATTTT.

The chain carries TRBV28 and TRBJ1-5, with 9 bases matching TRBD1. The CDR3 extends over 20 amino acids. Losses at the gene ends were 5 bases for V and 0 bases for J; bases not matched to a gene: 17. Per germline, CDR1 MDHEN and CDR2 SYDVKM. For the CDR3, the DNA is TGTGCCAGCAGTCTTGTCATGGGACAGGGTATCCCATATAGCAATCAGCCCCAGCATTTT. It yields the protein CASSLVMGQGIPYSNQPQHF.

The rearrangement links TRBV10-3 to TRBJ2-1; tentatively, D is TRBD2 (5 bases). V was clipped by 0 bases and J by 2 bases, with 11 bases between them. Germline CDR1 reads ENHRY; CDR2 reads SYGVKD. This CDR3 has 16 residues. The CDR3 protein is CAISESPGNAYNEQFF. The CDR3 DNA reads as TGTGCCATCAGTGAGTCGCCGGGAAATGCCTACAATGAGCAGTTCTTC.

This clone was observed a single time. The chain employs TRBV7-9 and TRBJ2-1; D is possibly TRBD2 (5 bases). The germline gives CDR1 SEHNR, CDR2 FQNEAQ (reference sequence). CDR3 size: 13 residues. Deletions cut 4 bases from V and 4 bases from J, with 8 bases between. This chain's CDR3 is CASSSGIYNEQFF. The CDR3 DNA follows: TGTGCCAGCAGCTCCGGGATTTACAATGAGCAGTTCTTC.

The chain joins TRBV13 to TRBJ2-7, with D unclear. Germline-derived CDR1 and CDR2 are PRHDT and FYEKMQ (reference sequence). The CDR3 spans 17 residues. With 0 bases removed from V and 1 base from J, the gap between germline ends came to 16 bases. CDR3 coding DNA: TGTGCCAGCAGCTTAGGCCTAATACGGAACCGTTCCTACGAGCAGTACTTC. It codes for CASSLGLIRNRSYEQYF.

Comment on this clone: Other DNA sequences in this specimen translate into the identical CDR3. The rearrangement joins TRBV6-6 to TRBJ2-7; 8 bases align to TRBD1. Germline loops: CDR1 MNHNY, CDR2 SVGAGI (reference sequence). V shed 6 bases and J 4 bases; nucleotides not matched to a gene: 2. This CDR3 region has 12 residues. CDR3 in DNA: TGTGCCAGCAGCCGACAGGGGTACGAGCAGTACTTC. Residues: CASSRQGYEQYF.

This chain joins TRBV7-2 and TRBJ2-5; 8 positions agree with TRBD2. Looked up from germline, CDR1 is SGHTA and CDR2 is FQGNSA. This CDR3 has 16 residues. With 3 bases clipped from V and 2 bases from J, the junction kept 8 bases outside the gene matches. The CDR3 DNA reads as TGTGCCAGCAGCTTCCATCTAGCGGGCCTACAAGAGACCCAGTACTTC. This sequence encodes CASSFHLAGLQETQYF.

The rearrangement uses TRBV7-9 and TRBJ2-6; the D call may be TRBD1 or TRBD2 (5 bases each). The CDR3 is 16 amino acids. The germline V gene has CDR1 SEHNR and CDR2 FQNEAQ (reference sequence). Deletions cut 8 bases from V and 0 bases from J, with 14 bases between. The CDR3 spells CASGKDGTSGANVLTF. CDR3 DNA sequence: TGTGCCAGCGGTAAGGACGGGACCTCTGGGGCCAACGTCCTGACTTTC.

The V call is TRBV19, the J call TRBJ2-7; D is perhaps TRBD1 (6 bases). Trimming took 0 bases from V and 3 from J, leaving 12 bases between them. The CDR3 consists of 15 residues. CDR1 and CDR2 from the germline V gene are LNHDA and SQIVND (reference sequence). The CDR3: CASSIEGQGHYEQYF. CDR3 nucleotides: TGTGCCAGTAGTATAGAGGGCCAGGGACACTACGAGCAGTACTTC. Combining the CDR3 with reference TRBV19 and TRBJ2-7 gives the whole variable domain DGGITQSPKYLFRKEGQNVTLSCEQNLNHDAMYWYRQDPGQGLRLIYYSQIVNDFQKGDIAEGYSVSREKKESFPLTVTSAQKNPTAFYLCASSIEGQGHYEQYFGPGTRLTVT.

V gene TRBV18 combines with J gene TRBJ1-1, with D tentatively TRBD1 (5 bases). The CDR3 is 15 amino acids. The V gene's germline CDR1 is KGHSH and CDR2 LQKENI. Trimming shortened V by 3 bases and J by 1 base, and 12 bases separated the two germline ends. CDR3 sequence (DNA): TGTGCCAGCTCACCTCCGGGAGGGGAGAACACTGAAGCTTTCTTT. Its translation: CASSPPGGENTEAFF.

CDR3 residues: CASSSTGALSNQPQHF. As DNA, the CDR3 is TGTGCCAGCAGCTCTACAGGGGCGCTATCGAATCAGCCCCAGCATTTT. The chain recombines TRBV7-2 with TRBJ1-5; 7 nucleotides align to TRBD1. After removal of 4 bases from V and 4 bases from J, the junction contained 10 bases not matched to a gene. Germline values: CDR1 SGHTA, CDR2 FQGNSA. The CDR3 covers 16 residues.

This clone appeared a few times. V usage is TRBV9 and J usage is TRBJ1-1; TRBD1 matches 7 bases. V shed 6 bases, J shed 0 bases, and the junction held 8 bases outside the gene matches. Germline loops: CDR1 SGDLS, CDR2 YYNGEE. The CDR3 length is 15 residues. The CDR3, as DNA: TGTGCCAGCAACAACAGGGGAGACATGAACACTGAAGCTTTCTTT. Protein sequence: CASNNRGDMNTEAFF. Supplemented by reference TRBV9 and TRBJ1-1, the full variable domain reads DSGVTQTPKHLITATGQRVTLRCSPRSGDLSVYWYQQSLDQGLQFLIQYYNGEERAKGNILERFSAQQFPDLHSELNLSSLELGDSALYFCASNNRGDMNTEAFFGQGTRLTVV.

This clone was observed once. The gene calls are TRBV5-5 and TRBJ1-1, with D perhaps matching TRBD1 (6 bases). Trimming removed 2 bases at V and 5 bases at J, with 10 bases between. The CDR3 loop spans 13 amino acids. Germline CDR1 SGHKS, CDR2 YYEKEE (reference sequence). CDR3 nucleotide sequence: TGTGCCAGCAGCTTTACAGGGAAAACTGAAGCTTTCTTT. Protein sequence: CASSFTGKTEAFF.

The V gene is TRBV7-6, the J gene TRBJ1-1; 9 bases match TRBD1. The J segment lost 4 bases and the V segment lost 5 bases, leaving 20 bases of the junction unmatched. The CDR3 spans 19 residues. CDR1 is SGHVS and CDR2 is FNYEAQ in the germline V gene. CDR3 residues: CASSQLPGQGGGGFTEAFF. CDR3 bases: TGTGCCAGCAGCCAGCTCCCGGGACAGGGTGGGGGCGGATTCACTGAAGCTTTCTTT.